This T cell receptor (beta chain) was found in a study of vaccination and CD4 T cells after COVID-19. This CDR3 contains 14 residues. Germline V gene data show CDR1 as SGHTA and CDR2 as FQGNSA. V lost 4 bases and J 1 base, leaving 8 bases between the germline ends. Comments on this clonotype: The antigen is undetermined.

The study sequenced cultured CD4+ T cell DNA using the Oncomine TCR Beta short-read assay. The genomic DNA was obtained from cultured CD4+ T cells by extraction with the QIAamp micro DNA kit. TCRdb fed the PCR reads into MiXCR, producing one record per CDR3 protein. The table includes roughly 13,000 distinct CDR3 sequences, 50% to 65% detected once. Treatment of the sample: roughly ten-day PBMC culture with coronavirus spike peptide pools or control peptides (ViraFEST assay). Sequenced here: CD4+ T cells from blood, cultured in vitro, sampled before SARS-CoV-2 vaccination. The receptor comes from a human donor who had recovered from COVID-19. V usage is TRBV7-2 and J usage is TRBJ1-5; D not certain. CDR3 nucleotide sequence: TGTGCCAGCAGCTCCACGACAAGCAATCAGCCCCAGCATTTT. This translates into CASSSTTSNQPQHF.